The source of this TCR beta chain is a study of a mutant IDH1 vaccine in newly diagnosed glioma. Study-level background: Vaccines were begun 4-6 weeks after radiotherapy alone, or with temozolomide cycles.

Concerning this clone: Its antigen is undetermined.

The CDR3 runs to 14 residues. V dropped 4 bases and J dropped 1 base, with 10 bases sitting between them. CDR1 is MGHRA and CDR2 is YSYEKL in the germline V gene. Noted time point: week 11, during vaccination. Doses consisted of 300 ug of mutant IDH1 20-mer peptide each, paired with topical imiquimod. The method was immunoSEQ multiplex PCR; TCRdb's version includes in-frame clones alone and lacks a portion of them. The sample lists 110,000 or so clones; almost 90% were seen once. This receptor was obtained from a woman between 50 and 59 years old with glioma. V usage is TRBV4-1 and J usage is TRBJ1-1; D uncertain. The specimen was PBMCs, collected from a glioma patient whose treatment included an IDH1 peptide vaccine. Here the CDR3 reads CASSPRAPNTEAFF. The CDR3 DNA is TGCGCCAGCAGCCCTCGGGCGCCGAACACTGAAGCTTTCTTT.